This is a list of T cell receptor beta chains from one sample in a study of HIV-infected patients and healthy controls. TCRdb re-called the 5' RACE reads with MiXCR, one entry per CDR3 protein. Of roughly 70,000 distinct CDR3 sequences listed, 15% to 20% are singletons. The material sequenced was CD4+ T cells from blood. The source of these receptors is a human donor in good health. The CDR3 runs from the conserved cysteine through the conserved F or W. The order of the fields is V gene, clone size, D gene, CDR3 length, J gene, CDR3 protein, CDR3 DNA. A D gene is named only where the DNA matches it firmly. The size entry is marked missing in some rows and otherwise reads once, few, many or a size class.

V gene: TRBV7-2
clone size: many
D gene: -
CDR3 length: 15
J gene: TRBJ2-2
CDR3 protein: CASSLEGAGTGELFF
CDR3 DNA: TGTGCCAGCAGCCTGGAGGGCGCGGGCACCGGGGAGCTGTTTTTT

V gene: TRBV7-9
clone size: once
D gene: -
CDR3 length: 13
J gene: TRBJ1-2
CDR3 protein: CASSLYDRQYYTF
CDR3 DNA: TGTGCCAGCAGCCTATACGACAGGCAGTACTACACCTTC

V gene: TRBV12-3/TRBV12-4
clone size: few
D gene: -
CDR3 length: 17
J gene: TRBJ1-1
CDR3 protein: CASSMTAKDLKNTEAFF
CDR3 DNA: TGTGCCAGCAGCATGACAGCTAAAGACTTGAAGAACACTGAAGCTTTCTTT

V gene: TRBV11-2
clone size: many
D gene: -
CDR3 length: 13
J gene: TRBJ1-1
CDR3 protein: CASIRQVNTEAFF
CDR3 DNA: TGTGCCAGCATTAGACAGGTGAACACTGAAGCTTTCTTT

V gene: TRBV20-1
clone size: -
D gene: -
CDR3 length: 13
J gene: TRBJ1-1
CDR3 protein: CSAGGYANTEAFF
CDR3 DNA: TGCAGTGCTGGAGGGTATGCGAACACTGAAGCTTTCTTT

V gene: TRBV20-1
clone size: many
D gene: -
CDR3 length: 13
J gene: TRBJ1-3
CDR3 protein: CSATREARNTIYF
CDR3 DNA: TGCAGTGCTACACGCGAAGCTCGAAACACCATATATTTT

V gene: TRBV2
clone size: -
D gene: -
CDR3 length: 14
J gene: TRBJ1-5
CDR3 protein: CASSESEGFQPQHF
CDR3 DNA: TGTGCCAGCAGTGAAAGCGAAGGGTTTCAGCCCCAGCATTTT

V gene: TRBV12-3/TRBV12-4
clone size: -
D gene: -
CDR3 length: 16
J gene: TRBJ2-4
CDR3 protein: CASSSSTPGRGSIQYF
CDR3 DNA: TGTGCCAGCAGTTCCTCTACCCCCGGCAGGGGTAGCATTCAGTACTTC

V gene: TRBV28
clone size: few
D gene: TRBD2
CDR3 length: 18
J gene: TRBJ2-3
CDR3 protein: CASSLFALAGVSTDTQYF
CDR3 DNA: TGTGCCAGCAGTTTATTCGCCCTAGCGGGAGTTAGCACAGATACGCAGTATTTT

V gene: TRBV28
clone size: -
D gene: -
CDR3 length: 12
J gene: TRBJ2-7
CDR3 protein: CASSGGSYEQYF
CDR3 DNA: TGTGCCAGCAGTGGGGGCTCCTACGAGCAGTACTTC

V gene: TRBV6-6
clone size: many
D gene: -
CDR3 length: 14
J gene: TRBJ1-5
CDR3 protein: CASRKQGGNQPQHF
CDR3 DNA: TGTGCCAGCAGGAAACAGGGCGGCAATCAGCCCCAGCATTTT

V gene: TRBV20-1
clone size: -
D gene: TRBD2
CDR3 length: 16
J gene: TRBJ2-1
CDR3 protein: CSASGGLASSYNEQFF
CDR3 DNA: TGCAGTGCTAGTGGGGGACTAGCGAGCTCCTACAATGAGCAGTTCTTC

V gene: TRBV30
clone size: -
D gene: -
CDR3 length: 12
J gene: TRBJ2-5
CDR3 protein: CAWVPPQETQYF
CDR3 DNA: TGTGCCTGGGTACCCCCGCAAGAGACCCAGTACTTC

V gene: TRBV6-2/TRBV6-3
clone size: few
D gene: -
CDR3 length: 17
J gene: TRBJ2-2
CDR3 protein: CASSYREPRPNTGELFF
CDR3 DNA: TGTGCCAGCAGTTACAGGGAGCCAAGACCGAACACCGGGGAGCTGTTTTTT

V gene: TRBV20-1
clone size: -
D gene: -
CDR3 length: 13
J gene: TRBJ1-4
CDR3 protein: CSAQTPPNEKLFF
CDR3 DNA: TGCAGTGCCCAAACCCCCCCCAATGAAAAACTGTTTTTT

V gene: TRBV7-2
clone size: few
D gene: TRBD2
CDR3 length: 17
J gene: TRBJ2-1
CDR3 protein: CASSPRGRESSYNEQFF
CDR3 DNA: TGTGCCAGCAGCCCCCGAGGGAGGGAGAGCTCCTACAATGAGCAGTTCTTC

V gene: TRBV6-1
clone size: -
D gene: TRBD1
CDR3 length: 14
J gene: TRBJ1-6
CDR3 protein: CASRETGVNSPLHF
CDR3 DNA: TGTGCCAGCAGGGAGACAGGGGTGAATTCACCCCTCCACTTT

V gene: TRBV9
clone size: many
D gene: TRBD2
CDR3 length: 15
J gene: TRBJ2-1
CDR3 protein: CASSSLPSAGGEQFF
CDR3 DNA: TGTGCCAGCAGCTCCTTGCCCTCTGCGGGGGGTGAGCAGTTCTTC

V gene: TRBV5-7
clone size: -
D gene: -
CDR3 length: 17
J gene: TRBJ2-6
CDR3 protein: CASSLVWGPGGANVLTF
CDR3 DNA: TGTGCCAGCAGCTTGGTATGGGGTCCTGGGGGGGCCAACGTCCTGACTTTC

V gene: TRBV7-8
clone size: many
D gene: -
CDR3 length: 14
J gene: TRBJ2-7
CDR3 protein: CASSLDEGPYEQYF
CDR3 DNA: TGTGCCAGCAGCTTAGATGAGGGCCCCTACGAGCAGTACTTC

V gene: TRBV27
clone size: many
D gene: -
CDR3 length: 15
J gene: TRBJ2-7
CDR3 protein: CASSTPGGRGYEQYF
CDR3 DNA: TGTGCCAGCAGTACCCCCGGAGGGCGCGGTTACGAGCAGTACTTC

V gene: TRBV20-1
clone size: -
D gene: -
CDR3 length: 13
J gene: TRBJ2-5
CDR3 protein: CSAKFRRLETQYF
CDR3 DNA: TGCAGTGCTAAGTTCCGTCGGTTGGAGACCCAGTACTTC

V gene: TRBV20-1
clone size: -
D gene: TRBD2
CDR3 length: 14
J gene: TRBJ2-3
CDR3 protein: CSARTSAEWGPQYF
CDR3 DNA: TGCAGTGCCCGGACTAGCGCGGAGTGGGGTCCGCAGTATTTT

V gene: TRBV19
clone size: -
D gene: -
CDR3 length: 13
J gene: TRBJ2-1
CDR3 protein: CASEYPEHNEQFF
CDR3 DNA: TGTGCCAGCGAATATCCTGAGCACAATGAGCAGTTCTTC

V gene: TRBV14
clone size: -
D gene: TRBD1
CDR3 length: 17
J gene: TRBJ1-6
CDR3 protein: CASSHSLRDRASSPLHF
CDR3 DNA: TGTGCCAGCAGCCACTCCCTACGGGACAGGGCGAGCTCACCCCTCCACTTT